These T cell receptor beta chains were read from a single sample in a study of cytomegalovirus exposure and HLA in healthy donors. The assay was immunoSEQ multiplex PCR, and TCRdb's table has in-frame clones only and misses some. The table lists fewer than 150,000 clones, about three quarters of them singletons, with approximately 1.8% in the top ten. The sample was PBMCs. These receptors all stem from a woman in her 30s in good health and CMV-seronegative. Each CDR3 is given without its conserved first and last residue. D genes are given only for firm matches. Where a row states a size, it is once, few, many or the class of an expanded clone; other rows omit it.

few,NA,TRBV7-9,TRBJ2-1,ASSLGPEQF
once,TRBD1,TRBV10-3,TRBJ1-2,AISDSDRGGYGYT
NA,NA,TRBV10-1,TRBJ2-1,ASTRPQF
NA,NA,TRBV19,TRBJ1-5,ASSLRGARAYSNQPQH
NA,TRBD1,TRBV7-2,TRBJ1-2,ASSPSRGPGGYYGYT
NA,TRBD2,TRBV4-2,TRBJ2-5,ASSRRGTSGGGETQY
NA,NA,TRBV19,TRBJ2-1,ASSTVFGDSSYNEQF
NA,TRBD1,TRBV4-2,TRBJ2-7,ASSRGQGHSYEQY
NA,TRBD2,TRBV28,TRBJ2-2,ASSGSGGAVLSGELF
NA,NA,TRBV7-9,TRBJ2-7,ASSFRESSYEQY
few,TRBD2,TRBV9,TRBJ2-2,ASSPFSASGMGGELF
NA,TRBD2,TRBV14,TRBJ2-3,ASSQVAGASTDTQY
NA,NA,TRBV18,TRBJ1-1,ASSPPRVSTEAF
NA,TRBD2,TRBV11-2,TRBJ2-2,ASSLAGGYTGELF
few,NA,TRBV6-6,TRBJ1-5,ASSYFYRDNQPQH
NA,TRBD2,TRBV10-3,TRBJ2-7,AISESAGIPYEQY
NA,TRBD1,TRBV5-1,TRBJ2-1,ASSLAGTGSLNEQF
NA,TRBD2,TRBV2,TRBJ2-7,ASSAQGSGGYEQY
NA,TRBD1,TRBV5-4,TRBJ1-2,ASSNMDRSYGYT
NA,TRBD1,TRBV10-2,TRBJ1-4,ASRGQGGEKLF
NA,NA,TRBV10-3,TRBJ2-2,AISGHSDTGELF
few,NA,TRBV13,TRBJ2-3,ASSLIEGLGDTQY
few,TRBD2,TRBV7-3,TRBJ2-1,ASSLAWTSGSYNEQF
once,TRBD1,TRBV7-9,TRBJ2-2,ASSRGQGDTGELF
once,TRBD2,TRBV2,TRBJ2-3,ANGLAGATTDTQY
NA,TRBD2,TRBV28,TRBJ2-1,ASNSLAGGPDEQF
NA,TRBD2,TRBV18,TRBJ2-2,ASSPSGVGTGELF
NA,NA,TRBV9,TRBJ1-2,ASSPQEFYGYT
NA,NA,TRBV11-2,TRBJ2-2,ASSLAGRTGELF
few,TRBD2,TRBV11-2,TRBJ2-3,ASSLAGGYTDTQY
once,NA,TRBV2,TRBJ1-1,ASSVGENTEAF
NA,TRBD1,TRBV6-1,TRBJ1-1,ASSEAAGQGATEAF
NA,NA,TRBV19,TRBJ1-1,ATSQQVATEAF
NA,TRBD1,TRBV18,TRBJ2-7,ASSKGQGFYEQY
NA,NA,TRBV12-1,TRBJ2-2,ASVNLGTRVNRVLGTRLF
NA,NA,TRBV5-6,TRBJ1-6,ASSLWGRGGNSPLH
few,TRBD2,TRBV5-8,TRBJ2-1,ASSPGHGTSGGAREQF
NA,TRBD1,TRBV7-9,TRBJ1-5,ASSPDRGNQPQH
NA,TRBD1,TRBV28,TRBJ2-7,ASKRQGDSYEQY
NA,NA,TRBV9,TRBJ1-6,ASSVAQGRNSPLH
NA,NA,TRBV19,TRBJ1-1,ASSIDQETEAF
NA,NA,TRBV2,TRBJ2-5,ASRYRTRSLETQY
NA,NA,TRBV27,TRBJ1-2,ASSGSREKMSNYGYT
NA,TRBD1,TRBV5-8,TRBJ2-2,ASSSGGLYTGKLF
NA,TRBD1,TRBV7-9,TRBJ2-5,ASSPAGTGPSGTQY
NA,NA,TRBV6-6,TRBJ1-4,ASSRTDLGAEKLF
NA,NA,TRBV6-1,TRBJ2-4,ATLTVAKNIQY
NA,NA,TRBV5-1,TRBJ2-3,ASTARWRVLSDTQY
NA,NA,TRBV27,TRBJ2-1,ASSPLRSNEQF
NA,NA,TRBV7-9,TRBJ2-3,ASSLSTGSTDTQY
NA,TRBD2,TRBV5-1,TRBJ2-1,ASSLGPTSASSYNEQF
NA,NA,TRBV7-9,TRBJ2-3,ASSLDRDFSFTDTQY
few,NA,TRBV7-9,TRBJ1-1,ASSLMQGNTEAF
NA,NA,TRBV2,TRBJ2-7,ASREGQEQY
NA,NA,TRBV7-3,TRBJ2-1,ASSPAGRLGYNEQF
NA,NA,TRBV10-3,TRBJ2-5,AIREGERSTQY
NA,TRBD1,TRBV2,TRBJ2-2,ASGRQGIGGELF
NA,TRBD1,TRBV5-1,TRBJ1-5,ASSLGTGGQPQH
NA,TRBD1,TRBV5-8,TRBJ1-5,ASRPRGGRNQPQH